These 30 T cell receptor beta chains were all obtained from the same sample, sequenced in a study of Ad26.COV2.S vaccination and SARS-CoV-2 variants. Method: immunoSEQ multiplex PCR; TCRdb's copy keeps in-frame clones and lacks some. This table holds under 300,000 clones, 87% found once. The treatment is: around 19 received Ad26.COV2.S at low or high dose, single or two shots; a few received placebo; per-sample allocation not given. Sampling was performed 63 days after the first vaccine or placebo injection. The sample consisted of peripheral blood, taken in a trial of Ad26.COV2.S vaccine versus placebo. Every receptor here comes from a person between 18 and 60 years old who received the Ad26.COV2.S COVID-19 vaccine or a placebo.

V is TRBV7-2 and J is TRBJ2-3, with D hard to call. The V end lost 5 bases, the J end lost 1 base, and 4 bases lay between the germline ends. Germline CDR1 is SGHTA and CDR2 is FQGNSA. The CDR3 length is 12 residues. The CDR3 region is CASSPRTDTQYF. CDR3 DNA sequence: TGTGCCAGCAGCCCCCGCACAGATACGCAGTATTTT.

The chain is built from TRBV7-2 and TRBJ2-2, with D perhaps given as TRBD1 or TRBD2 (6 bases each). The CDR3 contains 17 residues. From germline, CDR1 is SGHTA and CDR2 FQGNSA. Trimming stripped 5 bases from V and 6 bases from J, with 22 bases between. The CDR3 region has the DNA TGTGCCAGCAGCCCGGACCCGGGGGCGCGTCCGGCCGGGGAGCTGTTTTTT. Amino acid sequence: CASSPDPGARPAGELFF.

The V gene is TRBV14, the J gene TRBJ2-1; 15 nucleotides line up with TRBD2. V gave up 3 bases and J gave up 10 bases; unmatched junction bases: 4. CDR1 and CDR2 (germline): SGHDN, FVKESK. The CDR3 length is 15 residues. The CDR3, as DNA: TGTGCCAGCAGCCAGGGACTAGCGGGGGGCGGGGAGCAGTTCTTC. Protein: CASSQGLAGGGEQFF. The complete variable domain, with remaining parts taken from reference TRBV14 and TRBJ2-1, reads EAGVTQFPSHSVIEKGQTVTLRCDPISGHDNLYWYRRVMGKEIKFLLHFVKESKQDESGMPNNRFLAERTGGTYSTLKVQPAELEDSGVYFCASSQGLAGGGEQFFGPGTRLTVL.

With respect to this clone: This same CDR3 is encoded by further DNA sequences in the sample. The V gene is TRBV6-5, the J gene TRBJ1-2; no definite D call. The CDR3 runs to 12 residues. CDR1 and CDR2 from the germline V gene are MNHEY and SVGAGI. Deletions cut 5 bases from V and 2 bases from J, with 6 bases between. This CDR3 is CASSRQNYGYTF. The CDR3 nucleotides are TGTGCCAGCAGTAGACAAAACTATGGCTACACCTTC.

This chain connects TRBV5-1 to TRBJ1-2; D is possibly TRBD1 (5 bases). Germline-derived CDR1 and CDR2 are SGHRS and YFSETQ. CDR3 size: 18 residues. Trimming pared 2 bases from V and 1 base from J, leaving 21 bases between. The CDR3 sequence: CASSFSPGRKNVNYGYTF. The DNA of the CDR3 is TGCGCCAGCAGCTTCTCACCGGGACGTAAGAACGTTAACTATGGCTACACCTTC.

V usage is TRBV23-1 and J usage is TRBJ1-3; D is unclear. TRBV23-1 belongs to the ORF category, with a function that is uncertain. The CDR3 is made up of 15 amino acids. V was cut by 3 bases and J by 1 base, with 10 bases left in between. The CDR3 reads CASSQGKRSGNTIYF. For the CDR3, the DNA is TGCGCCAGCAGTCAGGGAAAACGTTCTGGAAACACCATATATTTT.

The V and J genes are TRBV29-1 and TRBJ2-1, with D possibly matching TRBD1 (5 bases). The germline V and J ends were trimmed by 4 bases and 7 bases, with 14 bases remaining between them. The germline gives CDR1 SQVTM, CDR2 ANQGSEA. The CDR3 is 13 amino acids. CDR3 bases: TGCAGCGTTGGGGCAGGGAACAGGAATGAGCAGTTCTTC. This translates into CSVGAGNRNEQFF.

The chain recombines TRBV5-8 with TRBJ1-2; 7 bases match TRBD1. This CDR3 is 13 amino acids long. The germline V gene encodes CDR1 SGHTS and CDR2 YDEGEE. Trimming cost V 4 bases and J 6 bases; bases outside gene matches: 6. CDR3 coding DNA: TGTGCCAGCAGCAAAGGGACAGAGCATGGCTACACCTTC. It is translated as CASSKGTEHGYTF.

The chain recombines TRBV29-1 with TRBJ2-1, with D hard to call. V was pared by 1 base and J by 5 bases, with 15 bases between. This CDR3 contains 15 residues. Looked up from germline, CDR1 is SQVTM and CDR2 is ANQGSEA. For the CDR3, the DNA is TGCAGCGTTGAAGGGACCGAGCTGGCGGACAATGAGCAGTTCTTC. Encoded protein: CSVEGTELADNEQFF.

This chain connects TRBV18 to TRBJ2-3; D is possibly TRBD2 (6 bases). Germline CDR1 is KGHSH and CDR2 is LQKENI. V shed 3 bases and J shed 7 bases, with 14 bases lying between them. The CDR3 contains 14 residues. In DNA, the CDR3 is TGTGCCAGCTCACCTTACGACGGGAGATATACGCAGTATTTT. Its translation: CASSPYDGRYTQYF.

V is TRBV19 and J is TRBJ2-4; 8 bases line up with TRBD2. V trimming: 1 base; J trimming: 0 bases; junction bases outside the gene matches: 5. The CDR3 covers 17 residues. Germline assignment: CDR1 LNHDA and CDR2 SQIVND (reference sequence). In DNA form, the CDR3 reads TGTGCCAGTAGTATAGCTCCACTAGCGGTAGCCAAAAACATTCAGTACTTC. It is translated as CASSIAPLAVAKNIQYF.

The chain joins TRBV24-1 to TRBJ2-1; 7 bases agree with TRBD2. V was clipped by 1 base and J by 7 bases; unmatched bases: 6. CDR1 is KGHDR, CDR2 SFDVKD, per germline. The CDR3 runs 15 residues. CDR3 sequence reads: CATSDFGQGGNEQFF. CDR3 coding DNA: TGTGCCACCAGTGATTTCGGCCAGGGAGGGAATGAGCAGTTCTTC.

This clone has only one observation. The chain links TRBV18 to TRBJ2-5; 7 nucleotides match TRBD1. Germline values: CDR1 KGHSH, CDR2 LQKENI. The junction had 7 bases not matched to a gene; V was cut back by 1 base and J by 2 bases. The CDR3 loop spans 16 amino acids. The CDR3 nucleotides read TGTGCCAGCTCACCACTTGGACAGGCGAGACAAGAGACCCAGTACTTC. Translating it yields CASSPLGQARQETQYF.

The chain uses TRBV7-9 and TRBJ2-7; D possibly uses TRBD1 or TRBD2 (5 bases each). Germline lookup yields CDR1 SEHNR and CDR2 FQNEAQ (reference sequence). Trimming removed 5 bases from V and 0 bases from J, with 20 bases in between. The CDR3 runs 17 residues. CDR3 DNA: TGTGCCAGCAGCCGAGGAGCCGGGACGTTAAGCTCCTACGAGCAGTACTTC. It is translated as CASSRGAGTLSSYEQYF.

The sample holds one count of this clone. CDR3 region: CASSIGGTSGQETQYF. The DNA of the CDR3 is TGTGCCAGTAGTATAGGGGGGACTAGCGGACAAGAGACCCAGTACTTC. The chain is built from TRBV19 and TRBJ2-5, with TRBD2 identical over 11 bases. Germline loops: CDR1 LNHDA, CDR2 SQIVND (reference sequence). This CDR3 region has 16 residues. J gave up 2 bases and V 1 base, and 3 bases lay outside the gene matches.

This chain joins TRBV6-6 and TRBJ2-4; possibly TRBD2 for D (6 bases). The CDR3 covers 16 residues. The V gene lost 7 bases and the J gene lost 0 bases, with 16 bases spanning the gap. Germline lookup yields CDR1 MNHNY and CDR2 SVGAGI (reference sequence). In nucleotides, the CDR3 is TGTGCCAGCACTCCCTATGGAGGGCTAGCCAAAAACATTCAGTACTTC. Translated, it gives CASTPYGGLAKNIQYF.

The chain couples TRBV6-6 to TRBJ2-1; 7 bases are a match to TRBD2. Germline CDR1 reads MNHNY; CDR2 reads SVGAGI (reference sequence). This CDR3 contains 16 residues. J was trimmed by 3 bases and V by 0 bases; bases with no gene match: 5. CDR3 sequence: CASSYSGSGIYNEQFF. The CDR3 nucleotides read TGTGCCAGCAGTTACTCGGGGAGCGGGATCTACAATGAGCAGTTCTTC.

The J gene is TRBJ2-1, the V gene TRBV7-9; 12 positions match TRBD2. Losses at the gene ends were 1 base for V and 4 bases for J; bases not matched to a gene: 2. The germline V gene has CDR1 SEHNR and CDR2 FQNEAQ (reference sequence). CDR3 size: 16 residues. CDR3 loop: CASSLVLAGGYNEQFF. In DNA form, the CDR3 reads TGTGCCAGCAGCTTAGTACTAGCGGGGGGATACAATGAGCAGTTCTTC.

This clone is a singleton in its sample. At one boundary the junction diverges from the germline segment, which might be a read error. The genes are TRBV13 and TRBJ1-1, with D maybe TRBD1 (5 bases). The germline CDR1 and CDR2 sequences are PRHDT and FYEKMQ (reference sequence). CDR3 size: 16 residues. In nucleotides, the CDR3 is TGTGCCAGCAGCCCAGGAGGGGACGATACGAACGCTGAAGCTTTCTTT. Translation gives CASSPGGDDTNAEAFF.

The chain employs TRBV7-9 and TRBJ2-2; 8 bases line up with TRBD2. Germline CDR1 is SEHNR and CDR2 is FQNEAQ (reference sequence). V shed 10 bases, J shed 1 base, and the junction held 2 bases outside the gene matches. The CDR3 runs to 13 residues. The CDR3 DNA sequence: TGTGCCACCACTAGCGGGAACACCGGGGAGCTGTTTTTT. Its translation is CATTSGNTGELFF. Looking up the rest from reference TRBV7-9 and TRBJ2-2 gives the full variable domain: DTGVSQNPRHKITKRGQNVTFRCDPISEHNRLYWYRQTLGQGPEFLTYFQNEAQLEKSRLLSDRFSAERPKGSFSTLEIQRTEQGDSAMYLCATTSGNTGELFFGEGSRLTVL.

The CDR3, as DNA: TGTGCCAGCTCACCACCTGGGACAGGGAGAACCGGGGAGCTGTTTTTT. Its protein product is CASSPPGTGRTGELFF. The chain is built from TRBV18 and TRBJ2-2; TRBD1 matches 9 bases. Germline CDR1 and CDR2: KGHSH and LQKENI. V lost 0 bases, J lost 5 bases, and 4 bases stayed unmatched. The CDR3 totals 16 residues.

The chain employs TRBV6-5 and TRBJ2-1; TRBD2 aligns across 10 bases. V shed 10 bases, J shed 8 bases, and the junction held 11 bases outside the gene matches. CDR1 MNHEY and CDR2 SVGAGI come from the germline V gene. CDR3 length: 14 residues. The CDR3 DNA reads as TGTGCCACCCTTGAGCGGGAGGGCCAATATGAGCAGTTCTTC. Protein sequence: CATLEREGQYEQFF.

CDR3 in amino acids: CASSVATGGARKGNEQFF. The CDR3 coding sequence is TGTGCCAGCAGCGTAGCTACAGGAGGGGCGCGGAAAGGCAATGAGCAGTTCTTC. The chain uses TRBV9 and TRBJ2-1, with D perhaps matching TRBD2 (6 bases). CDR3 length equals 18 residues. Trimming left V 0 bases short and J 6 bases short, with 22 bases between. CDR1 SGDLS and CDR2 YYNGEE come from the germline V gene.

The V call is TRBV7-9, the J call TRBJ2-1; TRBD2 aligns across 11 bases. The V gene's germline CDR1 is SEHNR and CDR2 FQNEAQ (reference sequence). The J segment lost 0 bases and the V segment lost 5 bases, leaving 3 bases of the junction unmatched. This CDR3 is built from 16 residues. The CDR3 loop reads CASSPLAGVSYNEQFF. The CDR3 nucleotides read TGTGCCAGCAGCCCACTAGCGGGAGTCTCCTACAATGAGCAGTTCTTC.

This clone has just one count. The chain joins TRBV29-1 to TRBJ2-2; the D is unclear. The germline V and J ends were trimmed by 3 bases and 4 bases, with 18 bases remaining between them. This CDR3 region has 16 residues. Germline values: CDR1 SQVTM, CDR2 ANQGSEA. The CDR3 DNA reads as TGCAGCGTTGATGGGAACGCAGAACCGGGCACCGGGGAGCTGTTTTTT. Amino acids: CSVDGNAEPGTGELFF.

This chain links TRBV21-1 with TRBJ2-3; the D call in the table, TRBD1, was not verified against the DNA. TRBV21-1 is deemed a pseudogene. The CDR3 is 18 amino acids. This chain's CDR3 is CASSRKKQGATGTDTQYF. The CDR3 nucleotides read TGTGCCAGCAGCCGAAAGAAACAGGGGGCAACGGGCACAGATACGCAGTATTTT.

This clone was recorded only once. The chain joins TRBV5-1 to TRBJ2-7; 12 bases align to TRBD1. Germline CDR1 SGHRS, CDR2 YFSETQ. V gave up 4 bases and J gave up 5 bases; unmatched junction bases: 4. CDR3 length: 14 residues. The CDR3 loop reads CASSPGTGGHEQYF. For the CDR3, the DNA is TGCGCCAGCAGCCCCGGGACAGGGGGCCACGAGCAGTACTTC.

The V gene is TRBV30, the J gene TRBJ1-2; tentatively, D is TRBD1 (6 bases). There are 15 residues in the CDR3. From germline, CDR1 is GTSNPN and CDR2 SVGIG (reference sequence). V gave up 4 bases and J gave up 5 bases, with 20 bases separating them. DNA of the CDR3: TGTGCCTGGACCACGGACAGCCTCCCGGGATATGGCTACACCTTC. It codes for CAWTTDSLPGYGYTF.

V and J are TRBV5-4 and TRBJ2-1, with 9 nucleotides matching TRBD2. The CDR3 consists of 15 residues. V dropped 0 bases and J dropped 4; count of bases not matched to a gene: 2. The germline V gene encodes CDR1 SGHNT and CDR2 YYREEE (reference sequence). The CDR3 loop is CASSLGGGAYNEQFF. CDR3 in DNA: TGTGCCAGCAGCTTGGGCGGGGGGGCGTACAATGAGCAGTTCTTC.

The rearrangement joins TRBV19 to TRBJ2-5; D is unclear. CDR3 size: 15 residues. Trimming pared 9 bases from V and 2 bases from J, leaving 19 bases between. The germline V gene encodes CDR1 LNHDA and CDR2 SQIVND (reference sequence). The CDR3: CASRSVLDLQETQYF. The CDR3 DNA reads as TGTGCCAGCCGGTCGGTTTTAGACTTGCAAGAGACCCAGTACTTC.